This entry lists 21 T cell receptor beta chains sequenced from one sample in a study of pediatric ulcerative colitis. Clones were read by immunoSEQ multiplex PCR, and TCRdb kept only the in-frame ones, dropping some. Altogether 50,000 to 65,000 clones are present, 86% being singletons, with the ten largest covering roughly 3%. Sample: blood. All receptors come from a boy aged 5-17 years with severe ulcerative colitis.

The V and J genes are TRBV5-1 and TRBJ2-5; D is unclear. Between the trimmed V and J ends, which lost 4 bases and 5 bases, there was a span of 12 bases. The CDR3 is 13 residues long. Germline loops: CDR1 SGHRS, CDR2 YFSETQ. CDR3 sequence (DNA): TGCGCCAGCAGCCTACCCTCAACCGAGACCCAGTACTTC. Protein sequence: CASSLPSTETQYF.

This chain connects TRBV27 to TRBJ2-7; TRBD1 aligns across 7 bases. Germline CDR1 reads MNHEY; CDR2 reads SMNVEV (reference sequence). The junction had 17 bases not matched to a gene; V was cut back by 3 bases and J by 6 bases. The CDR3 contains 17 residues. CDR3 sequence reads: CASSLTGLDPLLLEQYF. The CDR3 nucleotides read TGTGCCAGCAGTTTGACAGGGTTAGATCCATTGCTACTCGAGCAGTACTTC.

This sequence joins TRBV19 and TRBJ2-4; 7 bases line up with TRBD1. The J segment lost 13 bases and the V segment lost 4 bases, leaving 10 bases of the junction unmatched. Germline CDR1 reads LNHDA; CDR2 reads SQIVND (reference sequence). This CDR3 has 13 residues. The CDR3: CASSTPSTGRQYF. CDR3 bases: TGTGCCAGTAGTACCCCTTCGACAGGGCGCCAGTACTTC.

This sequence joins TRBV11-2 and TRBJ2-7, with D perhaps matching TRBD2 (6 bases). Germline CDR1 is SGHAT and CDR2 is FQNNGV. V lost 5 bases to trimming and J lost 3 bases, with 14 bases between them. The CDR3 covers 14 residues. The CDR3 bases are TGTGCCAGCAGCCTCCGGTGGGGGGACTACGAGCAGTACTTC. Protein product: CASSLRWGDYEQYF.

This clone is judged medium-sized. The V gene is TRBV6-1, the J gene TRBJ1-5; tentatively, D is TRBD1 (6 bases). This CDR3 is built from 17 residues. V lost 2 bases and J lost 5, with 19 bases in between. Germline CDR1 reads MNHNS; CDR2 reads SASEGT. The CDR3 reads CASSEIRDNLGDQPQHF. In DNA form, the CDR3 reads TGTGCCAGCAGTGAAATCCGGGACAATTTAGGTGATCAGCCCCAGCATTTT.

This clone was seen once. The J gene is TRBJ2-1, the V gene TRBV5-1; 9 bases map to TRBD2. Unmatched junction bases numbered 10, after V lost 1 base and J lost 5 bases. The germline CDR1 and CDR2 sequences are SGHRS and YFSETQ. The CDR3 runs 17 residues. The CDR3: CASSLFRGTSPNNEQFF. For the CDR3, the DNA is TGCGCCAGCAGCTTGTTTCGGGGGACTAGCCCGAACAATGAGCAGTTCTTC.

V and J are TRBV11-2 and TRBJ2-2; D perhaps matches TRBD1 (5 bases). This CDR3 is 14 amino acids long. V was pared by 3 bases and J by 6 bases, with 11 bases between. CDR1 is SGHAT, CDR2 FQNNGV, per germline. This CDR3 reads CASSFYRQSGELFF. The CDR3 DNA sequence: TGTGCCAGCAGCTTTTACAGGCAGTCCGGGGAGCTGTTTTTT.

The V and J genes are TRBV6-1 and TRBJ2-3; D is unresolved. Germline assignment: CDR1 MNHNS and CDR2 SASEGT. Trimming left V 3 bases short and J 3 bases short, with 13 bases between. The CDR3 consists of 15 residues. The CDR3 nucleotides read TGTGCCAGCAGTGACAGGAGAGGTTGGACAGATACGCAGTATTTT. This sequence encodes CASSDRRGWTDTQYF.

This clone was picked up one time. V and J are TRBV6-6 and TRBJ2-1; no reliable D call. The CDR3 covers 13 residues. V was trimmed by 0 bases and J by 4 bases, leaving 4 bases between them. The germline V gene encodes CDR1 MNHNY and CDR2 SVGAGI (reference sequence). The CDR3 protein is CASSYSSYNEQFF. In DNA, the CDR3 is TGTGCCAGCAGTTACTCTTCGTACAATGAGCAGTTCTTC.

The chain uses TRBV4-2 and TRBJ2-7, with 8 bases matching TRBD2. CDR1 LGHNA and CDR2 YNFKEQ come from the germline V gene. The CDR3 is made up of 17 amino acids. Unmatched junction bases numbered 11, after V lost 1 base and J lost 3 bases. The CDR3 nucleotides are TGTGCCAGCAGCCAAGCCATCCCCGGGACTAGTGGCTACGAGCAGTACTTC. This codes for CASSQAIPGTSGYEQYF.

The genes are TRBV18 and TRBJ2-6; no definite D call. CDR1 is KGHSH, CDR2 LQKENI, per germline. This CDR3 has 15 amino acids. Trimming shortened V by 2 bases and J by 2 bases, and 7 bases separated the two germline ends. Here the CDR3 DNA reads TGTGCCAGCTCACCATTCCAGGCTGGGGCCAACGTCCTGACTTTC. Protein: CASSPFQAGANVLTF.

V gene TRBV30 combines with J gene TRBJ2-7; the D gene is possibly TRBD1 (6 bases). The CDR3 length is 13 residues. CDR1 GTSNPN and CDR2 SVGIG come from the germline V gene (reference sequence). The ends were cut back, 0 bases at V and 6 bases at J, with 12 bases in the middle. This CDR3 reads CAWSVHGGSEQYF. The CDR3 coding sequence is TGTGCCTGGAGTGTACATGGGGGCTCCGAGCAGTACTTC.

Comments on this clone: The sample contains more than one DNA sequence encoding this CDR3. This chain links TRBV20-1 with TRBJ2-1; D remains ambiguous. Germline values: CDR1 DFQATT, CDR2 SNEGSKA (reference sequence). V was cut by 6 bases and J by 6 bases, with 9 bases left in between. CDR3 length equals 11 residues. The CDR3, as DNA: TGCAGTGCACGAGTCGGCAATGAGCAGTTCTTC. Translation gives CSARVGNEQFF.

The genes are TRBV2 and TRBJ2-1, with 8 positions matching TRBD2. From germline, CDR1 is SNHLY and CDR2 FYNNEI. The CDR3 extends over 14 amino acids. V lost 8 bases, J lost 0 bases, and 3 bases stayed unmatched. DNA of the CDR3: TGTGCCAGCGGGGGGACTAGCTCCTACAATGAGCAGTTCTTC. This encodes CASGGTSSYNEQFF.

This rearrangement joins TRBV10-3 to TRBJ2-2; D is undetermined. V lost 7 bases and J lost 3, with 12 bases in between. The CDR3 is made up of 14 amino acids. CDR1 and CDR2 from the germline V gene are ENHRY and SYGVKD. The DNA of the CDR3 is TGTGCCATCACGGTGGCTCCCGACACCGGGGAGCTGTTTTTT. It is translated as CAITVAPDTGELFF.

This rearrangement joins TRBV10-2 to TRBJ2-7, with 13 bases aligning to TRBD2. Germline trimming cut 10 bases from V and 3 bases from J; bases unmatched to any gene: 9. There are 15 residues in the CDR3. The germline CDR1 and CDR2 sequences are WSHSY and SAAADI. The CDR3 sequence: CATFPGLAGNYEQYF. The CDR3 nucleotides are TGCGCCACCTTCCCGGGACTAGCGGGAAACTACGAGCAGTACTTC.

V usage is TRBV5-4 and J usage is TRBJ2-7; perhaps D is TRBD1 or TRBD2 (5 bases each). This CDR3 contains 16 residues. Trimming removed 3 bases at V and 3 bases at J, with 19 bases between. Germline CDR1 SGHNT, CDR2 YYREEE (reference sequence). In DNA form, the CDR3 reads TGTGCCAGCAGCTCCGGGACCCAGAGCCGTCACTACGAGCAGTACTTC. It encodes CASSSGTQSRHYEQYF.

This rearrangement joins TRBV5-4 to TRBJ1-2; D is possibly TRBD1 (5 bases). Germline CDR1 and CDR2: SGHNT and YYREEE (reference sequence). Trimming cost V 3 bases and J 7 bases, with 22 bases left between them. The CDR3 runs 16 residues. The CDR3 protein is CASSSGGLTEFTGYTF. The CDR3 nucleotides read TGTGCCAGCAGCTCGGGGGGATTGACAGAATTTACTGGCTACACCTTC.

This clone was found a few times. The chain combines TRBV25-1 with TRBJ2-1, with TRBD2 matching over 10 bases. The J segment lost 7 bases and the V segment lost 10 bases, leaving 4 bases of the junction unmatched. There are 12 residues in the CDR3. Germline CDR1 and CDR2: MGHDK and SYGVNS. For the CDR3, the DNA is TGTGCCATTACTAGCGGGATAAATGAGCAGTTCTTC. This sequence encodes CAITSGINEQFF.

V usage is TRBV7-2 and J usage is TRBJ2-1, with 14 bases aligning to TRBD2. J was trimmed by 5 bases and V by 1 base; bases with no gene match: 1. Germline CDR1 and CDR2: SGHTA and FQGNSA. This CDR3 has 16 residues. The CDR3 bases are TGTGCCAGCAGCTTAGGACTAGCGGGAGGGAACAATGAGCAGTTCTTC. This translates into CASSLGLAGGNNEQFF.

The CDR3 reads CAISEPSGSMVSTGELFF. The CDR3 nucleotides read TGTGCCATCAGTGAACCTAGCGGGAGTATGGTTAGCACCGGGGAGCTGTTTTTT. The chain combines TRBV10-3 with TRBJ2-2; TRBD2 matches 10 bases. Germline V gene data show CDR1 as ENHRY and CDR2 as SYGVKD. The CDR3 covers 18 residues. V was clipped by 3 bases and J by 4 bases; unmatched bases: 11.